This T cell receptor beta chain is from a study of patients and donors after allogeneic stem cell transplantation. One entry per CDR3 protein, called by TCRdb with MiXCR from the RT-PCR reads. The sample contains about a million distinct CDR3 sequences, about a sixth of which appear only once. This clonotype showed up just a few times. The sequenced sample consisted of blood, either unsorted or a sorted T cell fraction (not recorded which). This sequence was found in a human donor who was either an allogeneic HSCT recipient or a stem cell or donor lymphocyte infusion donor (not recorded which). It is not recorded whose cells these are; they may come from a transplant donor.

CDR3 loop: CATKPGQGNNSPLHF. The CDR3 DNA reads as TGTGCCACCAAACCGGGACAGGGAAATAATTCACCCCTCCACTTT. The rearrangement uses TRBV6-1 and TRBJ1-6, with 9 bases matching TRBD1. In germline, CDR1 is MNHNS, CDR2 SASEGT. Unmatched junction bases numbered 9, after V lost 10 bases and J lost 5 bases. CDR3 size: 15 residues.